This entry describes one T cell receptor beta chain. This specimen comes from a study of cytomegalovirus exposure and HLA in healthy donors. Study background: An analysis done earlier identified more than 90 million unique TCR beta sequences from approximately 170 million T cells.

The germline V gene encodes CDR1 MDHEN and CDR2 SYDVKM. V shed 3 bases and J 5 bases; nucleotides not matched to a gene: 18. This CDR3 contains 19 residues. With 60 Vbeta and 13 Jbeta primers, the PCR was carried out. Here immunoSEQ multiplex PCR was the method, and the copy in TCRdb shows in-frame clones only, minus some. The sample lists some 150,000 clones; roughly 89% were seen once. Sequencing was done on a sample of PBMCs. This sequence joins TRBV28 and TRBJ2-5; 10 nucleotides match TRBD2. The source is a woman in her 30s in good health and CMV-seronegative. CDR3 amino acids: CASSFPDRVTSGEVETQYF. For the CDR3, the DNA is TGTGCCAGCAGTTTCCCCGACAGGGTAACTAGCGGGGAGGTGGAGACCCAGTACTTC.